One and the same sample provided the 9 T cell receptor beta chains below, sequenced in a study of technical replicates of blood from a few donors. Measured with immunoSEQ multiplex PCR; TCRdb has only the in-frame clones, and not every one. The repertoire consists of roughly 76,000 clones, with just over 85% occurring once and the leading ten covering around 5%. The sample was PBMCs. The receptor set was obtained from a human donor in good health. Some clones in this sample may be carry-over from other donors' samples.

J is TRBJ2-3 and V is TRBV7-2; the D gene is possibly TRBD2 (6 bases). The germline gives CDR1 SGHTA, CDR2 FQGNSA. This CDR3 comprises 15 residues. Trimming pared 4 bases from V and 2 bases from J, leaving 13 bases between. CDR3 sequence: CASSSPSAFTDTQYF. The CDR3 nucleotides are TGTGCCAGCAGCTCCCCTAGCGCCTTCACAGATACGCAGTATTTT.

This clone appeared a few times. The CDR3 region is CASRSLKGVTEAFF. The CDR3 DNA reads TGTGCCAGCAGATCGTTAAAAGGGGTGACGGAAGCTTTCTTT. The J gene is TRBJ1-1, the V gene TRBV11-2; the D gene is possibly TRBD1 (5 bases). Per the germline V gene, CDR1 is SGHAT and CDR2 is FQNNGV. Trimming pared 6 bases from V and 8 bases from J, leaving 19 bases between. The CDR3 loop spans 14 amino acids.

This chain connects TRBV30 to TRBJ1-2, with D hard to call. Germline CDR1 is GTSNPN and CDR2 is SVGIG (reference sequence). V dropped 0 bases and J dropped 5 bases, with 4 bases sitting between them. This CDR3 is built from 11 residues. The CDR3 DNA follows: TGTGCCTGGAGTGTACGGTATGGCTACACCTTC. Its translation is CAWSVRYGYTF.

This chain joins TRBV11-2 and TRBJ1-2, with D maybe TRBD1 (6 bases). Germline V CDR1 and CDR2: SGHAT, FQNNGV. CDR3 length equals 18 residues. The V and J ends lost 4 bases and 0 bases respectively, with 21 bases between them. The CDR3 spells CASSSPTRDTGANYGYTF. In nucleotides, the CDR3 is TGTGCCAGCAGCTCCCCTACCCGGGACACAGGAGCTAACTATGGCTACACCTTC.

CDR3 in DNA: TGTGCCAGCTCACCTTGGACAGGGCGTCTGGGGAACACCATATATTTT. Encoded protein: CASSPWTGRLGNTIYF. V gene TRBV18 combines with J gene TRBJ1-3, with 8 nucleotides matching TRBD1. The V gene's germline CDR1 is KGHSH and CDR2 LQKENI. This CDR3 contains 16 residues. Trimming took 3 bases from V and 7 from J; bases not matched to a gene: 11.

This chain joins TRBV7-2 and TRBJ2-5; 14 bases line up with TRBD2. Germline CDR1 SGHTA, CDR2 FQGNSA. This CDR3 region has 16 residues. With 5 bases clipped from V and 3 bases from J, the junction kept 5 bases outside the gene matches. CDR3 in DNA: TGTGCCAGCAGCCCCCGACTAGCGGGAGGGAAAGAGACCCAGTACTTC. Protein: CASSPRLAGGKETQYF.

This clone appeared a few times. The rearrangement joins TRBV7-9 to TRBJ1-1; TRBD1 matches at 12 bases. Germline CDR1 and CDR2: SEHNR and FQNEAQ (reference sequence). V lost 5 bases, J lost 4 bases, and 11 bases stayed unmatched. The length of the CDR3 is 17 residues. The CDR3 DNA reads TGTGCCAGCAGCGTACAGACCGGGACAGGGGGCGGCACTGAAGCTTTCTTT. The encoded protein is CASSVQTGTGGGTEAFF. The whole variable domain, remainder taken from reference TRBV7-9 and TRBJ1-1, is DTGVSQNPRHKITKRGQNVTFRCDPISEHNRLYWYRQTLGQGPEFLTYFQNEAQLEKSRLLSDRFSAERPKGSFSTLEIQRTEQGDSAMYLCASSVQTGTGGGTEAFFGQGTRLTVV.

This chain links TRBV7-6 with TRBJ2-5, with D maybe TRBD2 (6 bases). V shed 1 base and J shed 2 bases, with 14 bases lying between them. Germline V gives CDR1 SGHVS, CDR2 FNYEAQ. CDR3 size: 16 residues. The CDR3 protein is CASSLGAMEGQETQYF. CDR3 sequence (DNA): TGTGCCAGCAGCTTAGGAGCCATGGAGGGACAAGAGACCCAGTACTTC.

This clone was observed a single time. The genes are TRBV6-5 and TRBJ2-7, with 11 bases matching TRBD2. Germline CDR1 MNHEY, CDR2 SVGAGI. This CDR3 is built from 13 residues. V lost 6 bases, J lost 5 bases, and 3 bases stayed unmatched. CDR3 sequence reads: CASRKTSGNEQYF. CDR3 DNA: TGTGCCAGCAGGAAGACTAGCGGGAACGAGCAGTACTTC.